This is a list of T cell receptor beta chains from one sample in a study of T cell repertoires in cytomegalovirus infection. TCRdb used MiXCR to reprocess the reads, holding one entry per CDR3 protein. The table records 250,000 to 300,000 distinct CDR3 sequences, roughly 10% of them present only once. Sequencing was carried out using PBMCs. Every receptor here comes from a human donor in good health (CMV status not recorded). Some clones in this sample may be carry-over from other donors' samples. CDR3s include the opening cysteine and the closing phenylalanine or tryptophan. Each record gives: D gene, J gene, clone size, V gene, CDR3 protein, CDR3 DNA. The D gene is left open where the match is weak. The size field is filled for only some rows; it gives once, few, many or a size class.

d_call: TRBD1
j_call: TRBJ1-5
clone_size: few
v_call: TRBV19
cdr3_aa: CASSPQAGGRNQPQHF
cdr3_nt: TGTGCCAGTAGTCCCCAAGCAGGGGGCAGAAATCAGCCCCAGCATTTT

d_call: NA
j_call: TRBJ2-3
clone_size: few
v_call: TRBV5-8
cdr3_aa: CASFTKGRTDTQYF
cdr3_nt: TGTGCCAGCTTCACCAAGGGGCGCACAGATACGCAGTATTTT

d_call: NA
j_call: TRBJ2-7
clone_size: NA
v_call: TRBV3-1
cdr3_aa: CASSQGLTGSYEQYF
cdr3_nt: TGTGCCAGCAGCCAAGGGCTGACGGGGAGCTACGAGCAGTACTTC

d_call: TRBD1
j_call: TRBJ2-7
clone_size: few
v_call: TRBV20-1
cdr3_aa: CSARDFLDRAFSEQYF
cdr3_nt: TGCAGTGCTAGAGATTTTCTTGACAGGGCGTTTAGCGAGCAGTACTTC

d_call: NA
j_call: TRBJ2-3
clone_size: many
v_call: TRBV5-1
cdr3_aa: CASSLGYRTDTQYF
cdr3_nt: TGCGCCAGCAGCTTGGGATACCGCACAGATACGCAGTATTTT

d_call: NA
j_call: TRBJ2-7
clone_size: NA
v_call: TRBV19
cdr3_aa: CASNENSGLYEQYF
cdr3_nt: TGTGCCAGTAATGAGAATAGCGGACTCTACGAGCAGTACTTC

d_call: TRBD2
j_call: TRBJ2-3
clone_size: many
v_call: TRBV7-2
cdr3_aa: CASSFREAHTDTQYF
cdr3_nt: TGTGCCAGCAGCTTTCGGGAGGCCCACACAGATACGCAGTATTTT

d_call: NA
j_call: TRBJ1-5
clone_size: few
v_call: TRBV7-2
cdr3_aa: CASSVAGSNQPQHF
cdr3_nt: TGTGCCAGCAGCGTTGCAGGGAGCAATCAGCCCCAGCATTTT

d_call: NA
j_call: TRBJ2-7
clone_size: many
v_call: TRBV5-1
cdr3_aa: CASSLLGDYEQYF
cdr3_nt: TGCGCCAGCAGCTTGCTCGGGGACTACGAGCAGTACTTC

d_call: NA
j_call: TRBJ1-2
clone_size: many
v_call: TRBV7-2
cdr3_aa: CASSSDRTSANYGYTF
cdr3_nt: TGTGCCAGCAGCTCCGATCGGACGTCAGCTAACTATGGCTACACCTTC

d_call: NA
j_call: TRBJ2-7
clone_size: few
v_call: TRBV18
cdr3_aa: CASSPSDPGEQYF
cdr3_nt: TGTGCCAGCTCACCATCTGACCCGGGAGAGCAGTACTTC

d_call: NA
j_call: TRBJ2-3
clone_size: many
v_call: TRBV19
cdr3_aa: CASSPSPSTDTQYF
cdr3_nt: TGTGCCAGTAGTCCCAGTCCTAGCACAGATACGCAGTATTTT

d_call: TRBD1
j_call: TRBJ2-3
clone_size: NA
v_call: TRBV6-2/TRBV6-3
cdr3_aa: CASSYRGRDTQYF
cdr3_nt: TGTGCCAGCAGTTACAGGGGGCGAGATACGCAGTATTTT

d_call: TRBD1
j_call: TRBJ2-7
clone_size: many
v_call: TRBV7-2
cdr3_aa: CASSPRQGAGEQYF
cdr3_nt: TGTGCCAGCAGCCCAAGACAGGGCGCGGGCGAGCAGTACTTC

d_call: NA
j_call: TRBJ2-5
clone_size: many
v_call: TRBV7-2
cdr3_aa: CASSLLGGGLQETQYF
cdr3_nt: TGTGCCAGCAGCCTGCTGGGGGGCGGACTCCAAGAGACCCAGTACTTC